This T cell receptor (beta chain) stems from a study of molecular identifiers for immune sequencing clone quantification. MiXCR was run by TCRdb on the PCR reads, yielding one entry per CDR3 protein. The sample has 300,000 to 400,000 distinct CDR3 sequences, 20% to 25% seen once. The germline gives CDR1 DFQATT, CDR2 SNEGSKA (reference sequence). CDR3 size: 13 residues. V was clipped by 3 bases and J by 1 base, with 9 bases between them. The sample holds many counts of this clonotype. The sequenced sample consisted of naive CD8+ T cells from blood, with Jurkat cell RNA spiked in. The subset denotes: FACS-sorted CD8+CD4-CCR7+CD45RA+ naive T cells. The rearrangement uses TRBV20-1 and TRBJ1-1; no reliable D call. This TCR was recovered from a human donor in good health. Some libraries in this study had Jurkat cell RNA spiked in. The CDR3 DNA sequence: TGCAGTGCTAGCGAGGGATGGAACACTGAAGCTTTCTTT. This translates into CSASEGWNTEAFF.